This T cell receptor beta chain originates from a study of T cell responses to AZD1222 COVID-19 vaccine. The table came from immunoSEQ multiplex PCR; TCRdb's copy has only in-frame clones and leaves some out. The profile shows some 150,000 clones, approximately 91% of them singletons. Study conclusions and caveats: Increases in Spike-specific TCR breadth and depth were seen after two AZD1222 doses. Clonal diversity was possibly underestimated, and white British individuals and females predominated among donors. Mapped onto spike, vaccine-associated CD4 TCRs spanned it and were dominant at 160-218 and 743-854. Reports say nearly half of spike-specific TCRs go after unmutated variant regions.

Germline V CDR1 and CDR2: SGHTA, FQGNSA. The CDR3 loop spans 15 amino acids. Trimming removed 2 bases at V and 0 bases at J, with 11 bases between. Only one count was recorded for this clone. No antigen is known for it. This receptor was taken from an adult who received the AZD1222 COVID-19 vaccine. The chain is built from TRBV7-2 and TRBJ2-7, with D possibly TRBD1 on 6 matching bases. The specimen was peripheral blood, collected 28 days after the second AZD1222 dose. This chain's CDR3 is CASSLTGFTSYEQYF. The CDR3 DNA is TGTGCCAGCAGCTTAACAGGGTTCACCTCCTACGAGCAGTACTTC.